This TCR beta chain was sequenced in a study of regulatory T cells in long-lasting Graves disease. This clonotype has at least ten counts. The target antigen is unknown. The CDR3 spans 13 residues. The V end lost 2 bases, the J end lost 3 bases, and 6 bases lay between the germline ends. The germline gives CDR1 MNHEY, CDR2 SVGEGT. General study results and limits: Comparison showed that persistent patients shared more public clonotypes (over 2,500) than new patients (approximately 930). It was in persistent disease that TRBV28, TRBJ1-2 and TRBJ2-5 were favored.

Time point denoted: newly diagnosed GD, antithyroid drugs for less than 3 months. With RNA extracted from PBMCs as input, the TCR library was made. As collected, the peripheral blood samples measured approximately 10 milliliters each and went into EDTA tubes. Construction of TCR beta libraries relied on iRepertoire HTBI primers and on Arm-PCR targeting CDR3 regions. A single record per CDR3 protein comes from TCRdb applying MiXCR to the multiplex PCR reads. The sample records around 400,000 distinct CDR3 sequences, 15% being singletons. Sequenced here: peripheral blood mononuclear cells (PBMCs), sampled at new diagnosis, from a patient treated with antithyroid drugs. The source of this sequence is a female donor with Graves disease. The chain carries TRBV6-2 or TRBV6-3 and TRBJ2-3; D remains unclear. CDR3 in DNA: TGTGCCAGCAGTTACGTCTCTACAGATACGCAGTATTTT. It yields the protein CASSYVSTDTQYF.